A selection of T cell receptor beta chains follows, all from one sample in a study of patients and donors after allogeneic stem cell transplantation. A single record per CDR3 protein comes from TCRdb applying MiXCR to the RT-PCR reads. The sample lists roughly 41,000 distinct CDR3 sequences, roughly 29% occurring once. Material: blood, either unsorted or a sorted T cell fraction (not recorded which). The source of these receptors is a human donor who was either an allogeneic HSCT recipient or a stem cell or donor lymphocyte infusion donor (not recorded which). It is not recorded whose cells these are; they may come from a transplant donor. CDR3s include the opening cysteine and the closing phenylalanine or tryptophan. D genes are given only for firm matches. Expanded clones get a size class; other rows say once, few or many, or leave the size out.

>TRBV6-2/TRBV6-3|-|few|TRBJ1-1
TGTGCCAGCAGTTACCGGGAGATGAACACTGAAGCTTTCTTT
CASSYREMNTEAFF
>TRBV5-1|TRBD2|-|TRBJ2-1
TGCGCCAGCAGCTGGACTAGCGGGAGAAGCAATGAGCAGTTCTTC
CASSWTSGRSNEQFF
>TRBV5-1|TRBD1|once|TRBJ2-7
TGCGCCAGCAGCTATGGACAGGGAGGCGAGCAGTACTTC
CASSYGQGGEQYF
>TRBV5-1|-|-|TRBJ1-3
TGCGCCAGCAGTCCAACTCCGGGACTTACTTCTGGAAACACCATATATTTT
CASSPTPGLTSGNTIYF
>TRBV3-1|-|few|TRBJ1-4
TGTGCCAGCAGCCAAGTTGTACGGGATGAAAAACTGTTTTTT
CASSQVVRDEKLFF
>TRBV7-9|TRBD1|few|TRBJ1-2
TGTGCCAGCAGGAGATCCTCCGGGACAGGGAAGCACTATGGCTACACCTTC
CASRRSSGTGKHYGYTF
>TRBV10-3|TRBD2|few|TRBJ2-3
TGTGCCATCAGCGGCGGGAGGGTAACAGATACGCAGTATTTT
CAISGGRVTDTQYF
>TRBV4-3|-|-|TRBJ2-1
TGCGCCAGCAGCGGGGGGTCTTTCAGAGGGGAGCAGTTCTTC
CASSGGSFRGEQFF
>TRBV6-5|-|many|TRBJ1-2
TGTGCCAGCAGACCTACAGGGTGGATCTATGGCTACACCTTC
CASRPTGWIYGYTF
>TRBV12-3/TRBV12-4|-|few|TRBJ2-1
TGTGCCAGCAGTTTAAGAGGGGTAGATCGGAATGAGCAGTTCTTC
CASSLRGVDRNEQFF
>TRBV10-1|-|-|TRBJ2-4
TGCGCCAGCAGTGAGACGAGGATTGGGATTCAGTACTTC
CASSETRIGIQYF
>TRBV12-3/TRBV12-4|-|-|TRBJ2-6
TGTGCCAGCAGTTTTTCTTCATCTGGGGCCAACGTCCTGACTTTC
CASSFSSSGANVLTF
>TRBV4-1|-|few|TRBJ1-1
TGCGCCAGCGCCATAACAGGGTCCCGCGGAGCTTTCTTT
CASAITGSRGAFF
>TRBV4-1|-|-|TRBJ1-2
TGCGCCAGCAGCCAAGACTCCCGGGGGATCGGCTATGGCTACACCTTC
CASSQDSRGIGYGYTF
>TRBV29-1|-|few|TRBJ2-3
TGCAGCGTTGAAACACGGTTCTTACATACGCAGTATTTT
CSVETRFLHTQYF
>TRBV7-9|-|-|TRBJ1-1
TGTGCCAGCAGCTTGAGGTCCGGCGGCACTGAAGCTTTCTTT
CASSLRSGGTEAFF
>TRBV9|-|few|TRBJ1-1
TGTGCCAGCAGCGCCGACCGTATGGTTGAGAACACTGAAGCTTTCTTT
CASSADRMVENTEAFF
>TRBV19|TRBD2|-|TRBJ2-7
TGTGCCAGTAGTGATGGACTAGCGTTCTACGAGCAGTACTTC
CASSDGLAFYEQYF
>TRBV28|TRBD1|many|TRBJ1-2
TGTGCCAGCAGTCTAGCCGGGACAGGGAAAGATGGCTACACCTTC
CASSLAGTGKDGYTF
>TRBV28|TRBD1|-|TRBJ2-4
TGTGCCAGCAGTTTATACCCGGGACAGGTAGCCAAAAACATTCAGTACTTC
CASSLYPGQVAKNIQYF
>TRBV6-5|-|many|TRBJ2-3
TGTGCCAGCAGTTACCAGGAGATTAGCACAGATACGCAGTATTTT
CASSYQEISTDTQYF
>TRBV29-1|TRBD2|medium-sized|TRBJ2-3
TGCAGCGTAAAAGGATCGGGAGGACGTGATACGCAGTATTTT
CSVKGSGGRDTQYF
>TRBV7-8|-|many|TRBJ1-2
TGTGCCAGCAGCTCCTTACAGGGCTATGACTATGGCTACACCTTC
CASSSLQGYDYGYTF
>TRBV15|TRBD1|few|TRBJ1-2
TGTGCCACCACACTCCCGACAGGGGACACCTTC
CATTLPTGDTF
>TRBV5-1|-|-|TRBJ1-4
TGCGCCAGCAGCTTGAGGGGGGTCCTGGGAAAACTGTTTTTT
CASSLRGVLGKLFF